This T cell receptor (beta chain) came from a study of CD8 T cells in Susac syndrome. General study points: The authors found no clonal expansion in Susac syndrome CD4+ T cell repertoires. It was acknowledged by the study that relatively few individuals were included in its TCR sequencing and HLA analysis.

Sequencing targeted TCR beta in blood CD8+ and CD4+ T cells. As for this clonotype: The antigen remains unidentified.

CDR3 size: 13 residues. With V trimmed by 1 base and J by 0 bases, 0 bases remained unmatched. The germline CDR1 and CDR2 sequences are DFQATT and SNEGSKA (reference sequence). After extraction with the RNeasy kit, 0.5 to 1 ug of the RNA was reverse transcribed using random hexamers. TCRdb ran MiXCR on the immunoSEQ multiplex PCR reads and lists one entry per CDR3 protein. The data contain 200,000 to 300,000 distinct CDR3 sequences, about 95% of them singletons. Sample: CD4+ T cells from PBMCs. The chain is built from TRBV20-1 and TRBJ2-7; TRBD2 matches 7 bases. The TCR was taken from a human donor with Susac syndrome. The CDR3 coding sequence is TGCAGTGCTAGAGGCGGGAGCTCCTACGAGCAGTACTTC. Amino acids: CSARGGSSYEQYF.